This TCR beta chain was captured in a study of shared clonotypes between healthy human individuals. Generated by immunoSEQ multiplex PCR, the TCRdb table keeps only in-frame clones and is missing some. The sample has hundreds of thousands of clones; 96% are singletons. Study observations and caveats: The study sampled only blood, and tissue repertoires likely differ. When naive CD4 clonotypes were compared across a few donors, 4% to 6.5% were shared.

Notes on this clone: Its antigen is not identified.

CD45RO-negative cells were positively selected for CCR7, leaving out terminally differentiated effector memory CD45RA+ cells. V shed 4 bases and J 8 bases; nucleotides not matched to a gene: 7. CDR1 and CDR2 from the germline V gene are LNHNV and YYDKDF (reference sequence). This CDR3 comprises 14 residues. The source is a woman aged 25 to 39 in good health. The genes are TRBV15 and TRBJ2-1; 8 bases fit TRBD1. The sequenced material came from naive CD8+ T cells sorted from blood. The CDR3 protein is CATSIRTGLYEQFF. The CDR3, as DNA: TGTGCCACCAGCATCCGGACAGGGTTGTATGAGCAGTTCTTC.